This paragraph reports one T cell receptor beta chain. The table came from immunoSEQ multiplex PCR; TCRdb's copy has only in-frame clones and leaves some out. The sample shows fewer than 80,000 clones, around 92% of them seen only once. The data stem from a study of technical replicates of blood from a few donors. The CDR3 loop spans 15 amino acids. The V segment lost 2 bases and the J segment 0 bases; nucleotides outside the gene matches: 3. Germline CDR1 SEHNR, CDR2 FQNEAQ (reference sequence). This clonotype was obtained from a human donor in good health. Some clones in this sample may be carry-over from other donors' samples. The chain carries TRBV7-9 and TRBJ2-7, with 8 positions matching TRBD2. What was sequenced was PBMCs. CDR3 nucleotides: TGTGCCAGCAGCTTACGCGGGGGGACCTCCTACGAGCAGTACTTC. Its protein product is CASSLRGGTSYEQYF.